This TCR beta chain was recovered during a study of early T cells in non-severe SARS-CoV-2 infection. Study-level background: Sequencing used unsorted whole-blood bulk RNA, so chains lack pairing. Whole-study results and caveats: VDJdb matching, biased toward anti-spike CD8 responses, missed private and CD4 specificities.

As concerns this clonotype: Its antigen is as yet unknown.

The TCR library protocol was used to attach unique molecular identifiers. These identifiers were attached to individual cDNA molecules. TCRdb reanalysed the 5' RACE reads using MiXCR and keeps one entry per CDR3 protein. This sample has approximately 60,000 distinct CDR3 sequences, with approximately 9.2% found just once. The J segment lost 3 bases and the V segment lost 4 bases, leaving 3 bases of the junction unmatched. The CDR3 has 14 residues. The germline gives CDR1 SGDLS, CDR2 YYNGEE. The chain recombines TRBV9 with TRBJ2-5; TRBD2 matches 10 bases. This TCR derives from an adult who was a healthcare worker with PCR-confirmed SARS-CoV-2 infection or an uninfected control (not recorded which). The sample in question was whole blood, obtained at baseline. The CDR3 protein is CASSPGLAEETQYF. In DNA form, the CDR3 reads TGTGCCAGCAGCCCTGGACTAGCGGAAGAGACCCAGTACTTC. The entire variable domain, with the rest obtained from reference TRBV9 and TRBJ2-5, is as follows: DSGVTQTPKHLITATGQRVTLRCSPRSGDLSVYWYQQSLDQGLQFLIQYYNGEERAKGNILERFSAQQFPDLHSELNLSSLELGDSALYFCASSPGLAEETQYFGPGTRLLVL.